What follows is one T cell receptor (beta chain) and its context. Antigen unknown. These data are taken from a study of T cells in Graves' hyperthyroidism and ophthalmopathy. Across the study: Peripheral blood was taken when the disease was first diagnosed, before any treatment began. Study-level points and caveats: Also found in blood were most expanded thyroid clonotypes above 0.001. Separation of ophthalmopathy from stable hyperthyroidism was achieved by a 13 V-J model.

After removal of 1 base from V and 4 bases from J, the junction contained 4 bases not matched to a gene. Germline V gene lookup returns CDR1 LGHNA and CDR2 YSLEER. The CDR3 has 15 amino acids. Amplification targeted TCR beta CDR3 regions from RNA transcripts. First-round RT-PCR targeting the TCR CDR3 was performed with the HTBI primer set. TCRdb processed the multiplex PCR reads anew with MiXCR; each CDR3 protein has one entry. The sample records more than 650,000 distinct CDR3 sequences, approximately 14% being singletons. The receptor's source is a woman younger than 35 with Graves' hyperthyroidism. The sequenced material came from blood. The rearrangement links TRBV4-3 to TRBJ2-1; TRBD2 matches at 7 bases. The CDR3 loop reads CASSQVTAGYNEQFF. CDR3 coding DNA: TGCGCCAGCAGCCAAGTAACAGCGGGGTACAATGAGCAGTTCTTC.